Listed below are T cell receptor beta chains from one sample, sequenced in a study of T cells in Graves' hyperthyroidism and ophthalmopathy. In TCRdb, the multiplex PCR reads were re-called with MiXCR into one record per CDR3 protein. Of 490,000 or so distinct CDR3 sequences in the sample, about 45% were seen once. The sequenced material came from peripheral blood or thyroid tissue (not recorded which). The receptors come from an adult woman with Graves' disease, either hyperthyroidism or ophthalmopathy (not recorded which). CDR3s leave out the opening cysteine and the closing phenylalanine or tryptophan.

TRBV20-1 | SAWRGWETQY
TRBV4-1 | ASSQAGGNTIY
TRBV25-1 | ACSAPLRGHEAF
TRBV14 | ASSQDRGLAQY
TRBV7-9 | ASSHRDRGLTEAF
TRBV24-1 | ATSDGLEAETQY
TRBV6-5 | ASSYSAGGAYTEAF
TRBV20-1 | SASRWQETQY
TRBV7-2 | ASSQTSNEKLF
TRBV2 | ASRDLGEEEKLF
TRBV2 | ASSQGTTEAF
TRBV20-1 | SAMAGTSNQPQH
TRBV5-1 | ASSLGQGDGNTIY
TRBV15 | ATRGLAGGGEQY
TRBV11-2 | ASSQEGRANTEAF
TRBV6-2/TRBV6-3 | ASSEQGLGYT
TRBV20-1 | SARGPGTGTEAF
TRBV5-1 | ASSWGRAPYEQY
TRBV20-1 | SATGTKGTEAF
TRBV7-9 | ASSLSWDPTYEQY
TRBV20-1 | SARPEDPRPTYEQS
TRBV29-1 | SVPGGGWDEQY
TRBV20-1 | SARETVREPQH
TRBV29-1 | SVERGVPGELF
TRBV7-2 | ASSQGFANTGELF
TRBV20-1 | SARHSSGRGEQY
TRBV11-2 | ASTPRLAGEEQY